This TCR beta chain is from a study of CXCR3-negative and CXCR3-positive naive CD8 T cells. The libraries of TRB cDNA were constructed through 5' RACE using UMI labels. TCRdb processed the 5' RACE reads again and assigns one entry to each CDR3 protein, with no DNA. The ten most abundant clones cover about 2.1% of a sample with over 8,000 distinct CDR3 sequences. This CDR3 has 15 amino acids. The V gene's germline CDR1 is LNHDA and CDR2 SQIVND (reference sequence). As concerns this clonotype: The antigen is unknown.

Study-wide points: Naive subsets expressed similar surface CD5; TRB CDR3 features served to infer TCR strength. In both naive subsets diversity was comparably high, whereas memory CD8+ cells showed much lower diversity. Similar TRBV-TRBJ usage characterized naive CXCR3-negative and CXCR3-positive cells; memory cells differed. CXCR3-positive naive cells had TRB CDR3s that were more hydrophobic than CXCR3-negative naive cells had.

The sequence was collected from a human donor in good health. Some clones in this sample may be carry-over from other donors' samples. Sequencing was performed on naive CXCR3- CD8+ T cells from blood. The subset here: CD45RO-CCR7+CD27+CD95- naive CD8+ T cells lacking CXCR3 (TNR3-). The chain couples TRBV19 to TRBJ1-5; TCRdb returns TRBD1, unconfirmable since there is no DNA. The CDR3 spells CASSFWTESNQPQHF.